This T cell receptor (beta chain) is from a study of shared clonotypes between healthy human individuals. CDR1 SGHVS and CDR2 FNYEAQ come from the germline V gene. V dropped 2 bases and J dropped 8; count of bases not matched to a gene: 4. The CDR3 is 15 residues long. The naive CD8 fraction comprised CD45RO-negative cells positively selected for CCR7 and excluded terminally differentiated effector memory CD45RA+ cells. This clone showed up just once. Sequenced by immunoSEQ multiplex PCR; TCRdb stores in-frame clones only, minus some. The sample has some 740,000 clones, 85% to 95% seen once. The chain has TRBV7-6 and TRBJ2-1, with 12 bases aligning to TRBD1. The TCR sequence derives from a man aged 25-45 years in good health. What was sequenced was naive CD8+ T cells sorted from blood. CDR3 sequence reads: CASSLQGQGADEQFF. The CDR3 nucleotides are TGTGCCAGCAGCTTACAGGGACAGGGGGCGGATGAGCAGTTCTTC.